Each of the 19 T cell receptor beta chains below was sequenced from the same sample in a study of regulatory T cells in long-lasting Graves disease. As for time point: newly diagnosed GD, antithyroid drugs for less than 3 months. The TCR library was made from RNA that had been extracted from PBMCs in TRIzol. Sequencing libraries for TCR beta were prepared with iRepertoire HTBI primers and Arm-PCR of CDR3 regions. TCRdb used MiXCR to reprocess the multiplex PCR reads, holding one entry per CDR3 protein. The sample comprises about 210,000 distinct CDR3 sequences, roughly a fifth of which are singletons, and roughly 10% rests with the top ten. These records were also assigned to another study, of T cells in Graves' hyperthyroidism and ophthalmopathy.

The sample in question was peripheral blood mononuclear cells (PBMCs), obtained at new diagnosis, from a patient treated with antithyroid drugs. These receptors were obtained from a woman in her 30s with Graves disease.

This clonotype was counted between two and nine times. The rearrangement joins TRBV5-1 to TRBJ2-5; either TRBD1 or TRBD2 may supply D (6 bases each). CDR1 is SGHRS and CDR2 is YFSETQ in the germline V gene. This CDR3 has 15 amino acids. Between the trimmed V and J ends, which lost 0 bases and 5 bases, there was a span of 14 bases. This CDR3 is CASSLAPGAGETQYF. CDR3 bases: TGCGCCAGCAGCTTGGCCCCAGGGGCGGGGGAGACCCAGTACTTC.

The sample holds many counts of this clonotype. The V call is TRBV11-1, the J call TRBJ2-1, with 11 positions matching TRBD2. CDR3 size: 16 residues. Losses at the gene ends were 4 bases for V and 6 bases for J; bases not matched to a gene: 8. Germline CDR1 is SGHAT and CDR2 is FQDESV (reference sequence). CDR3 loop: CASSSSLAGVGNEQFF. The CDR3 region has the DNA TGTGCCAGCAGCTCCTCACTAGCGGGAGTCGGCAATGAGCAGTTCTTC.

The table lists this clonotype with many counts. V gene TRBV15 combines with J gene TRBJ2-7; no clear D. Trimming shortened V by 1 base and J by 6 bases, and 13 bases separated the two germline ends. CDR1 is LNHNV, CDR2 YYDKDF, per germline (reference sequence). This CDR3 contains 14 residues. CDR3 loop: CATSRGQESAEQYF. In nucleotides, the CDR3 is TGTGCCACCAGCAGAGGCCAGGAGTCGGCCGAGCAGTACTTC. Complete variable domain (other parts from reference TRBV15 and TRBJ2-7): DAMVIQNPRYQVTQFGKPVTLSCSQTLNHNVMYWYQQKSSQAPKLLFHYYDKDFNNEADTPDNFQSRRPNTSFCFLDIRSPGLGDTAMYLCATSRGQESAEQYFGPGTRLTVT.

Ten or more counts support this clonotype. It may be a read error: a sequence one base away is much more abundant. CDR3 DNA sequence: TGTGCCAGCACCGAAAGGGGGGGGGCACAAGAAAGACTGTTTTTT. It specifies CASTERGGAQERLFF. This chain uses TRBV2 with TRBJ1-4; D may be TRBD1 (6 bases). There are 15 residues in the CDR3. Germline CDR1 reads SNHLY; CDR2 reads FYNNEI.

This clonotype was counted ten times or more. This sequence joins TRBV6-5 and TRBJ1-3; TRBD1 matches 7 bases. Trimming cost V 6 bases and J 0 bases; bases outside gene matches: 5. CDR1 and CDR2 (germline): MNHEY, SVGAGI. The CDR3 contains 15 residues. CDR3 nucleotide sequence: TGTGCCAGCAGCTACAGGGGATTCTCTGGAAACACCATATATTTT. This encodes CASSYRGFSGNTIYF.

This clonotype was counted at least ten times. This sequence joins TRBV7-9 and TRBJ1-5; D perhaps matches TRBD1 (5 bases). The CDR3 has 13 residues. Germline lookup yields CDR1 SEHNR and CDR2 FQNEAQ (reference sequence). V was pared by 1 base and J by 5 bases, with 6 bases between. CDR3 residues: CASSLGGYQPQHF. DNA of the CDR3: TGTGCCAGCAGCTTAGGGGGCTATCAGCCCCAGCATTTT.

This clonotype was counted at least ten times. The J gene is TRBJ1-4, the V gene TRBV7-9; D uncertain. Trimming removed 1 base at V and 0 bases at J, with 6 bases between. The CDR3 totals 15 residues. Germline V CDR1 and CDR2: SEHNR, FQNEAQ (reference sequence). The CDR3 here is CASSLVQTTNEKLFF. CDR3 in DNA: TGTGCCAGCAGCTTAGTGCAGACAACTAATGAAAAACTGTTTTTT.

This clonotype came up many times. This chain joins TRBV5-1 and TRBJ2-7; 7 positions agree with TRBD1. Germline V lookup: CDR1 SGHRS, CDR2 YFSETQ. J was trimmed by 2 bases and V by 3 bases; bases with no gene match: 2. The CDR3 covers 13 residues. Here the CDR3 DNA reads TGCGCCAGCAGCTGGGACAGCCCCTACGAGCAGTACTTC. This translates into CASSWDSPYEQYF. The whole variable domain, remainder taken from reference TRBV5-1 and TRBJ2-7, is KAGVTQTPRYLIKTRGQQVTLSCSPISGHRSVSWYQQTPGQGLQFLFEYFSETQRNKGNFPGRFSGRQFSNSRSEMNVSTLELGDSALYLCASSWDSPYEQYFGPGTRLTVT.

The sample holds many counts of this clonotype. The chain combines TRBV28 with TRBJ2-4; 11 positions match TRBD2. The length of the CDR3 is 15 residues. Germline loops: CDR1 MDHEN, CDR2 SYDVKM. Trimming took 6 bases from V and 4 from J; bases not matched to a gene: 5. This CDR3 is CASSLAGGPKNIQYF. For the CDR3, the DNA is TGTGCCAGCAGCTTAGCGGGAGGGCCAAAAAACATTCAGTACTTC. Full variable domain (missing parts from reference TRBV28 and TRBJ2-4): DVKVTQSSRYLVKRTGEKVFLECVQDMDHENMFWYRQDPGLGLRLIYFSYDVKMKEKGDIPEGYSVSREKKERFSLILESASTNQTSMYLCASSLAGGPKNIQYFGAGTRLSVL.

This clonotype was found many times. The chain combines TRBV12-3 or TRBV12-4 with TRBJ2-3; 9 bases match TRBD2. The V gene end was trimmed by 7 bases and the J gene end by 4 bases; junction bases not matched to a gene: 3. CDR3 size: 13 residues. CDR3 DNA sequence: TGTGCCAGCACCCGCGGGAGGGCAGATACGCAGTATTTT. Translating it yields CASTRGRADTQYF.

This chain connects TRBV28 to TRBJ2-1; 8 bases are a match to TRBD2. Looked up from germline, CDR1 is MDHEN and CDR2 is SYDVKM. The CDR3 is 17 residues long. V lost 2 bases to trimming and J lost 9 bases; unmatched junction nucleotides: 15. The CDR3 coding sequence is TGTGCCAGCAGTTTAGGAGCTGTCGGGACTAGTGTGGGTGAGCAGTTCTTC. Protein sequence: CASSLGAVGTSVGEQFF. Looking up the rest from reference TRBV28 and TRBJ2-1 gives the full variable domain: DVKVTQSSRYLVKRTGEKVFLECVQDMDHENMFWYRQDPGLGLRLIYFSYDVKMKEKGDIPEGYSVSREKKERFSLILESASTNQTSMYLCASSLGAVGTSVGEQFFGPGTRLTVL.

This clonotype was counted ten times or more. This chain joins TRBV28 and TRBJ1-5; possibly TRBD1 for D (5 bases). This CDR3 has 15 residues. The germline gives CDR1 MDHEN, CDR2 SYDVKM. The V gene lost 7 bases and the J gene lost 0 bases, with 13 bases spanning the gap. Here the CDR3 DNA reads TGTGCCAGCAACCACAGGAGGAATAGCAATCAGCCCCAGCATTTT. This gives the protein CASNHRRNSNQPQHF.

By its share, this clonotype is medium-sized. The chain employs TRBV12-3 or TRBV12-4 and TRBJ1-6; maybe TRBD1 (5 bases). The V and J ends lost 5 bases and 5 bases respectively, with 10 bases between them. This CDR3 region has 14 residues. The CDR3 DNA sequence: TGTGCCAGCAGTGGGACGGCGGATAATTCACCCCTCCACTTT. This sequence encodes CASSGTADNSPLHF.

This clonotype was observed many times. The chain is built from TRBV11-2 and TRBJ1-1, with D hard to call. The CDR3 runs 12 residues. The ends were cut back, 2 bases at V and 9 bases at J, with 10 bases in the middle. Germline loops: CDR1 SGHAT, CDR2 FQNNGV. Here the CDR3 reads CASSLSAGQAFF. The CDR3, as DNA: TGTGCCAGCAGCTTATCGGCAGGACAAGCTTTCTTT.

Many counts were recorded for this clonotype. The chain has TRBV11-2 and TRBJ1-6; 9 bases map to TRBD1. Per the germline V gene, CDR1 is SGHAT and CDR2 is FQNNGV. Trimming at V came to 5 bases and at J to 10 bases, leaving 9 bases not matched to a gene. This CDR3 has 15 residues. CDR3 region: CASSRRTGAQSPLHF. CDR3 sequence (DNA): TGTGCCAGCAGCCGCCGGACAGGGGCCCAATCACCCCTCCACTTT. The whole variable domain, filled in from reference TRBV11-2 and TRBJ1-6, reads EAGVAQSPRYKIIEKRQSVAFWCNPISGHATLYWYQQILGQGPKLLIQFQNNGVVDDSQLPKDRFSAERLKGVDSTLKIQPAKLEDSAVYLCASSRRTGAQSPLHFGNGTRLTVT.

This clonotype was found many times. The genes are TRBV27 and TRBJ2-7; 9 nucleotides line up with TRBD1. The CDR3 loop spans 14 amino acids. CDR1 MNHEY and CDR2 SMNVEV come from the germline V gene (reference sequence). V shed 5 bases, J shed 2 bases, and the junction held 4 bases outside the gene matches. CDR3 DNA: TGTGCCAGCAGTATCCGACAGGGGGCCTACGAGCAGTACTTC. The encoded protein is CASSIRQGAYEQYF.

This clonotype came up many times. The CDR3 DNA reads TGTGCCAGCAGCCTCCCGGGGGTCTCCGAGCAGTACTTC. It specifies CASSLPGVSEQYF. This rearrangement joins TRBV28 to TRBJ2-7, with a weak D call TRBD2 (6 bases). This CDR3 contains 13 residues. CDR1 is MDHEN and CDR2 is SYDVKM in the germline V gene. Trimming shortened V by 6 bases and J by 6 bases, and 15 bases separated the two germline ends.

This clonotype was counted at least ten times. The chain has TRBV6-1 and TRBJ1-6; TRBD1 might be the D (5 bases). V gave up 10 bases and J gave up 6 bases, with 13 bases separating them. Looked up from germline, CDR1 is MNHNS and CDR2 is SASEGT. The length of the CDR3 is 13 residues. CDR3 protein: CATGAVSNSPLHF. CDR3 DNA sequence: TGTGCCACCGGGGCCGTATCTAATTCACCCCTCCACTTT.

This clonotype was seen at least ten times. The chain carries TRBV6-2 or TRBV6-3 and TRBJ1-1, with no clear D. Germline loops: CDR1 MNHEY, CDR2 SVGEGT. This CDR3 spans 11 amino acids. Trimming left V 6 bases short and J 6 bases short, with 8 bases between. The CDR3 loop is CASRLGPEAFF. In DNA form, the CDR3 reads TGTGCCAGCAGGCTAGGCCCTGAAGCTTTCTTT.